These 32 T cell receptor beta chains share one sample of origin, sequenced in a study of cytomegalovirus exposure and HLA in healthy donors. Vbeta (60) and Jbeta (13) primers were used in the PCR. Assay used: immunoSEQ multiplex PCR; TCRdb lists only in-frame clones, some missing. Of about 150,000 clones listed, approximately 83% are singletons. The specimen was PBMCs. These receptors were obtained from a boy aged 2 to 10 in good health and CMV-seronegative.

This clone has more than one count but fewer than ten. The CDR3 DNA reads TGTGCCAGCAGCCAAGGGGGACCAATCACAGATACGCAGTATTTT. Translation gives CASSQGGPITDTQYF. J is TRBJ2-3 and V is TRBV11-2; TRBD1 might be the D (6 bases). Germline loops: CDR1 SGHAT, CDR2 FQNNGV. V was clipped by 5 bases and J by 2 bases, with 14 bases between them. The CDR3 has 15 amino acids.

This clone showed up just once. The rearrangement uses TRBV5-6 and TRBJ2-7; D gene uncertain. Trimming removed 0 bases at V and 7 bases at J, with 11 bases between. The CDR3 contains 13 residues. The germline V gene encodes CDR1 SGHDT and CDR2 YYEEEE. CDR3 in amino acids: CASSLGPSGEQYF. In nucleotides, the CDR3 is TGTGCCAGCAGCTTGGGCCCCTCGGGTGAGCAGTACTTC.

The CDR3 here is CASSGSDRKGMDYGYTF. The CDR3 DNA reads as TGTGCCAGCAGTGGTTCGGACAGGAAAGGGATGGACTATGGCTACACCTTC. The chain employs TRBV6-1 and TRBJ1-2, with 7 nucleotides matching TRBD1. V gave up 4 bases and J gave up 3 bases; unmatched junction bases: 14. The CDR3 is 17 residues long. The germline gives CDR1 MNHNS, CDR2 SASEGT.

The chain combines TRBV9 with TRBJ1-1; D unresolved. V lost 4 bases and J 0 bases, leaving 19 bases between the germline ends. The CDR3 extends over 17 amino acids. Germline V CDR1 and CDR2: SGDLS, YYNGEE. CDR3 bases: TGTGCCAGCAGCCCCCAGGCGCTGTCCCCCATGAACACTGAAGCTTTCTTT. Its translation is CASSPQALSPMNTEAFF.

The rearrangement links TRBV7-9 to TRBJ1-3, with D tentatively TRBD1 (6 bases). The CDR3 length is 15 residues. From germline, CDR1 is SEHNR and CDR2 FQNEAQ (reference sequence). Between the trimmed V and J ends, which lost 4 bases and 3 bases, there was a span of 13 bases. Here the CDR3 DNA reads TGTGCCAGCAGCTCGTTGAGGGGGAATGGAAACACCATATATTTT. This codes for CASSSLRGNGNTIYF.

The chain employs TRBV6-1 and TRBJ2-7, with a tentative D call TRBD2 (7 bases). The CDR3 is 15 residues long. Trimming cost V 3 bases and J 5 bases, with 17 bases left between them. CDR1 and CDR2 (germline): MNHNS, SASEGT. The DNA for the CDR3 is TGTGCCAGCAGTGAGGGGGTGGGGGGGCTGAACGAGCAGTACGTC. Translated: CASSEGVGGLNEQYV.

This clone turned up a few times. This specimen includes other DNA sequences encoding the same CDR3. CDR3 sequence (DNA): TGTGCCAGCAGCTTCGGACAGAGCTATGGCTACACCTTC. Translating it yields CASSFGQSYGYTF. The chain recombines TRBV7-9 with TRBJ1-2; D possibly corresponds to TRBD1 (6 bases). The CDR3 is 13 amino acids. Deletions cut 3 bases from V and 4 bases from J, with 9 bases between. Germline V gene lookup returns CDR1 SEHNR and CDR2 FQNEAQ (reference sequence).

This clone turned up a few times. The rearrangement links TRBV29-1 to TRBJ2-1; 7 bases agree with TRBD1. V trimming: 4 bases; J trimming: 12 bases; junction bases outside the gene matches: 3. The length of the CDR3 is 10 residues. Germline lookup yields CDR1 SQVTM and CDR2 ANQGSEA. The CDR3 region has the DNA TGCAGCGTTGGTGGGGACAGGCAGTTCTTC. Translation gives CSVGGDRQFF.

The chain links TRBV11-2 to TRBJ2-7, with a tentative D call TRBD2 (6 bases). The CDR3 totals 15 residues. The V end was cut by 0 bases, the J end by 4 bases, with 13 bases between. From germline, CDR1 is SGHAT and CDR2 FQNNGV. The CDR3 loop reads CASSLEGLGGYEQYF. CDR3 bases: TGTGCCAGCAGCTTAGAGGGACTCGGTGGATACGAGCAGTACTTC.

J is TRBJ1-5 and V is TRBV19; D might be TRBD1 (5 bases). The V end lost 0 bases, the J end lost 6 bases, and 12 bases lay between the germline ends. There are 15 residues in the CDR3. The V gene's germline CDR1 is LNHDA and CDR2 SQIVND (reference sequence). The CDR3 sequence: CASSIEAQGSQPQHF. The CDR3 nucleotides read TGTGCCAGTAGTATAGAGGCGCAGGGAAGTCAGCCCCAGCATTTT.

The gene calls are TRBV6-6 and TRBJ1-5; D gene unclear. The CDR3 is made up of 16 amino acids. Germline V CDR1 and CDR2: MNHNY, SVGAGI (reference sequence). The V gene lost 0 bases and the J gene lost 3 bases, with 12 bases spanning the gap. CDR3 in amino acids: CASSYSFGRYNQPQHF. The CDR3 nucleotides read TGTGCCAGCAGTTACTCTTTTGGCAGATACAATCAGCCCCAGCATTTT.

This chain connects TRBV7-2 to TRBJ2-7; the match to TRBD2 covers 7 bases. The CDR3 spans 15 residues. Germline V gene data show CDR1 as SGHTA and CDR2 as FQGNSA. Germline trimming cut 1 base from V and 3 bases from J; bases unmatched to any gene: 6. CDR3 sequence reads: CASSLVTSGGYEQYF. The CDR3, as DNA: TGTGCCAGCAGCTTAGTAACATCGGGAGGCTACGAGCAGTACTTC.

CDR3 coding DNA: TGTGCCAGTACCTTAGCGGGAGTGGGAACAGATACGCAGTATTTT. Translation: CASTLAGVGTDTQYF. The chain employs TRBV19 and TRBJ2-3, with TRBD2 matching over 9 bases. CDR3 size: 15 residues. Per germline, CDR1 LNHDA and CDR2 SQIVND (reference sequence). The ends lost 7 bases at V and 3 bases at J; junction bases unmatched: 8.

The chain joins TRBV7-2 to TRBJ1-1; 9 bases are a match to TRBD1. Germline assignment: CDR1 SGHTA and CDR2 FQGNSA. V trimming: 0 bases; J trimming: 1 base; junction bases outside the gene matches: 3. The CDR3 loop spans 16 amino acids. For the CDR3, the DNA is TGTGCCAGCAGCTTAGCGGGGACAGGGTGGAACACTGAAGCTTTCTTT. This codes for CASSLAGTGWNTEAFF.

The chain has TRBV9 and TRBJ1-2, with D maybe TRBD1 (6 bases). The CDR3 contains 12 residues. V lost 8 bases and J 6 bases, leaving 14 bases between the germline ends. The germline CDR1 and CDR2 sequences are SGDLS and YYNGEE. The CDR3 sequence: CASGGAFDGYTF. The CDR3 bases are TGTGCCAGTGGGGGCGCGTTCGATGGCTACACCTTC.

V gene TRBV5-8 combines with J gene TRBJ1-2; possibly TRBD1 for D (5 bases). The CDR3 loop spans 13 amino acids. The germline V gene encodes CDR1 SGHTS and CDR2 YDEGEE. V lost 0 bases to trimming and J lost 8 bases, with 11 bases between them. The CDR3 sequence: CASSLDGARGYTF. The CDR3, as DNA: TGTGCCAGCAGCTTGGATGGGGCGCGGGGCTACACCTTC.

The chain joins TRBV6-5 to TRBJ2-2, with a tentative D call TRBD2 (5 bases). Germline lookup yields CDR1 MNHEY and CDR2 SVGAGI. The CDR3 totals 14 residues. The ends were cut back, 0 bases at V and 3 bases at J, with 5 bases in the middle. CDR3 sequence reads: CASSYSGDTGELFF. CDR3 DNA sequence: TGTGCCAGCAGTTACTCGGGAGACACCGGGGAGCTGTTTTTT.

The chain uses TRBV11-2 and TRBJ2-1; D is possibly TRBD2 (5 bases). The germline V gene encodes CDR1 SGHAT and CDR2 FQNNGV. Deletions cut 1 base from V and 10 bases from J, with 11 bases between. This CDR3 has 13 amino acids. For the CDR3, the DNA is TGTGCCAGCAGCTTAGTCAGTACGGGAGAGCAGTTCTTC. The encoded protein is CASSLVSTGEQFF.

The J gene is TRBJ1-1, the V gene TRBV11-2, with 8 bases matching TRBD1. Germline loops: CDR1 SGHAT, CDR2 FQNNGV. With 0 bases clipped from V and 3 bases from J, the junction kept 6 bases outside the gene matches. There are 16 residues in the CDR3. The CDR3: CASSLDQDRVYTEAFF. The DNA for the CDR3 is TGTGCCAGCAGCTTAGATCAGGACAGGGTGTACACTGAAGCTTTCTTT. Drawing the rest from reference TRBV11-2 and TRBJ1-1, the complete variable domain is EAGVAQSPRYKIIEKRQSVAFWCNPISGHATLYWYQQILGQGPKLLIQFQNNGVVDDSQLPKDRFSAERLKGVDSTLKIQPAKLEDSAVYLCASSLDQDRVYTEAFFGQGTRLTVV.

This chain joins TRBV18 and TRBJ1-1, with TRBD1 identical over 8 bases. Germline CDR1 KGHSH, CDR2 LQKENI. Losses at the gene ends were 1 base for V and 4 bases for J; bases not matched to a gene: 5. The CDR3 is made up of 15 amino acids. DNA for the CDR3: TGTGCCAGCTCACCACGAGGGACAGGTACCACTGAAGCTTTCTTT. Amino acid sequence: CASSPRGTGTTEAFF.

The chain carries TRBV27 and TRBJ1-1; D not resolved. The CDR3 has 14 residues. The germline gives CDR1 MNHEY, CDR2 SMNVEV (reference sequence). V was clipped by 3 bases and J by 1 base, with 9 bases between them. The CDR3 spells CASSLAGWNTEAFF. CDR3 DNA sequence: TGTGCCAGCAGTTTGGCAGGATGGAACACTGAAGCTTTCTTT.

As DNA, the CDR3 is TGCGCCAGCAGCCAAGCTCTAGCGGGAGGACGCCAAGAGACCCAGTACTTC. Its protein is CASSQALAGGRQETQYF. The chain is built from TRBV4-3 and TRBJ2-5; 11 positions match TRBD2. V shed 1 base and J 1 base; nucleotides not matched to a gene: 5. The CDR3 runs 17 residues. Germline lookup yields CDR1 LGHNA and CDR2 YSLEER.

The chain carries TRBV5-4 and TRBJ2-3; possible D gene TRBD2, 5 bases. Trimming took 1 base from V and 0 from J, leaving 9 bases between them. Per the germline V gene, CDR1 is SGHNT and CDR2 is YYREEE (reference sequence). CDR3 length: 15 amino acids. The CDR3 sequence is CASSLKEESTDTQYF. CDR3 DNA sequence: TGTGCCAGCAGCTTGAAGGAGGAGAGCACAGATACGCAGTATTTT. The entire variable domain, with the rest obtained from reference TRBV5-4 and TRBJ2-3, is as follows: ETGVTQSPTHLIKTRGQQVTLRCSSQSGHNTVSWYQQALGQGPQFIFQYYREEENGRGNFPPRFSGLQFPNYSSELNVNALELDDSALYLCASSLKEESTDTQYFGPGTRLTVL.

The rearrangement joins TRBV28 to TRBJ2-4; TRBD1 aligns across 9 bases. Germline-derived CDR1 and CDR2 are MDHEN and SYDVKM. This CDR3 has 16 amino acids. After removal of 6 bases from V and 6 bases from J, the junction contained 12 bases not matched to a gene. CDR3 region: CASSPPTGGLVNIQYF. In DNA form, the CDR3 reads TGTGCCAGCAGCCCACCCACAGGGGGCCTTGTAAACATTCAGTACTTC.

The chain combines TRBV15 with TRBJ1-2; D call uncertain. V lost 1 base to trimming and J lost 3 bases, with 9 bases between them. Germline lookup yields CDR1 LNHNV and CDR2 YYDKDF (reference sequence). The CDR3 extends over 14 amino acids. The CDR3: CATSRGWRDYGYTF. DNA of the CDR3: TGTGCCACCAGCAGAGGCTGGAGAGACTATGGCTACACCTTC.

The J gene is TRBJ2-5, the V gene TRBV30; TRBD2 matches 8 bases. Unmatched junction bases numbered 9, after V lost 5 bases and J lost 4 bases. The CDR3 length is 14 residues. Per germline, CDR1 GTSNPN and CDR2 SVGIG (reference sequence). The CDR3 sequence is CAWAPGGVPETQYF. Here the CDR3 DNA reads TGTGCCTGGGCACCGGGGGGGGTCCCAGAGACCCAGTACTTC.

The chain uses TRBV6-5 and TRBJ2-4; the D is unclear. CDR1 and CDR2 (germline): MNHEY, SVGAGI. Trimming stripped 5 bases from V and 9 bases from J, with 14 bases between. There are 13 residues in the CDR3. The CDR3, as DNA: TGTGCCAGCAGTCCCACGGGTTCCTCCATTCAGTACTTC. It translates to CASSPTGSSIQYF.

The CDR3 spells CASSDLQFSYEQYF. DNA of the CDR3: TGTGCCAGCAGTGACTTACAGTTTTCCTACGAGCAGTACTTC. The chain couples TRBV6-1 to TRBJ2-7; D remains unclear. Deletions cut 3 bases from V and 1 base from J, with 10 bases between. This CDR3 comprises 14 residues. CDR1 is MNHNS, CDR2 SASEGT, per germline.

V gene TRBV14 combines with J gene TRBJ1-1, with TRBD1 identical over 7 bases. Per germline, CDR1 SGHDN and CDR2 FVKESK. V was pared by 5 bases and J by 1 base, with 10 bases of the junction left unmatched. There are 16 residues in the CDR3. The CDR3 is CASSLGQVLRNTEAFF. CDR3 DNA sequence: TGTGCCAGCAGCTTAGGACAGGTGCTAAGGAACACTGAAGCTTTCTTT. Full variable domain (remainder filled in from reference TRBV14 and TRBJ1-1): EAGVTQFPSHSVIEKGQTVTLRCDPISGHDNLYWYRRVMGKEIKFLLHFVKESKQDESGMPNNRFLAERTGGTYSTLKVQPAELEDSGVYFCASSLGQVLRNTEAFFGQGTRLTVV.

This chain joins TRBV28 and TRBJ2-1, with TRBD2 matching over 9 bases. J gave up 4 bases and V 5 bases, and 6 bases lay outside the gene matches. Germline V lookup: CDR1 MDHEN, CDR2 SYDVKM. The CDR3 contains 15 residues. CDR3 amino acids: CASSPLTSGYNEQFF. The CDR3 DNA follows: TGTGCCAGCAGTCCATTGACTAGCGGATACAATGAGCAGTTCTTC.

This sequence joins TRBV5-4 and TRBJ2-7, with 9 bases identical to TRBD1. Germline V gene lookup returns CDR1 SGHNT and CDR2 YYREEE (reference sequence). Trimming took 0 bases from V and 2 from J; bases not matched to a gene: 3. The CDR3 sequence is 15 residues long. The CDR3 DNA is TGTGCCAGCAGCTTGGTGGGGACAGGGCCCTACGAGCAGTACTTC. Translated: CASSLVGTGPYEQYF.

The chain joins TRBV19 to TRBJ1-5; tentative D call: TRBD1 (5 bases). This CDR3 region has 14 residues. V dropped 3 bases and J dropped 6 bases, with 12 bases sitting between them. CDR1 and CDR2 (germline): LNHDA, SQIVND (reference sequence). DNA of the CDR3: TGTGCCAGTAGTATGCAGGGAAGTGGTCAGCCCCAGCATTTT. Residues: CASSMQGSGQPQHF.